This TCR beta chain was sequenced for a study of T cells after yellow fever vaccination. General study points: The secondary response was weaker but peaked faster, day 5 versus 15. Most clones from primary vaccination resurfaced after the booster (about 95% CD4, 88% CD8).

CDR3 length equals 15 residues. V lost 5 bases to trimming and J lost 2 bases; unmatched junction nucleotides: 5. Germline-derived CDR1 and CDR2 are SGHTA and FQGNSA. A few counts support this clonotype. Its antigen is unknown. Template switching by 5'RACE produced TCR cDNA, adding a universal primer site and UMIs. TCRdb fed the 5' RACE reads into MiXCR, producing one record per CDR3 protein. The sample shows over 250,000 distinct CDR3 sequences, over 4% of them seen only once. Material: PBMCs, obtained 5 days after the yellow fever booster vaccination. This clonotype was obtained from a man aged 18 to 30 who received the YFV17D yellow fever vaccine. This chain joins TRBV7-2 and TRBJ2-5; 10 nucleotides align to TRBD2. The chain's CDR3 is CASSPQRGGQETQYF. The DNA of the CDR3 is TGTGCCAGCAGCCCCCAGCGGGGGGGGCAAGAGACCCAGTACTTC.